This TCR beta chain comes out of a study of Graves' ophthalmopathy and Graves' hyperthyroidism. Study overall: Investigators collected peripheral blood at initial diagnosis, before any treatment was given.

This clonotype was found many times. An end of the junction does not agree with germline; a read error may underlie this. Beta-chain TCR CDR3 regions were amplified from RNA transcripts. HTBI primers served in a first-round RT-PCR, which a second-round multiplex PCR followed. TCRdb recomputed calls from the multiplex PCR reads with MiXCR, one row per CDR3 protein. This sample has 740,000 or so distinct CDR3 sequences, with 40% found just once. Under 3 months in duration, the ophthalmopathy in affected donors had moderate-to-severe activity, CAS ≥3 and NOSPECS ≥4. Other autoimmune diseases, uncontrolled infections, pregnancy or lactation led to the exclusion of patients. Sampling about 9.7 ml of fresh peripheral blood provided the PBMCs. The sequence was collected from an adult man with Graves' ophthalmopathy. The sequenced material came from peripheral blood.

CDR3 bases: TGTGCCAGCAGCATAACAACAAACACTGAAGCTTTCTTT. This translates into CASSITTNTEAFF. This chain joins TRBV7-3 and TRBJ1-1; D not resolved. CDR1 and CDR2 (germline): SGHTA, FQGTGA. The CDR3 spans 13 residues.